Shown below are 29 T cell receptor beta chains from a single sample sequenced in a study of blood T cell repertoires in COVID-19. Method: immunoSEQ multiplex PCR; TCRdb's copy keeps in-frame clones and lacks some. Among about 99,000 clones listed, roughly 80% were seen once. The sequenced material came from peripheral blood. These receptors were obtained from a human donor in a cohort sampled during active COVID-19.

The chain joins TRBV27 to TRBJ1-2; D is unclear. This CDR3 region has 13 residues. Trimming cost V 3 bases and J 5 bases, with 10 bases left between them. The germline gives CDR1 MNHEY, CDR2 SMNVEV (reference sequence). CDR3 residues: CASSFRGPYGYTF. In DNA, the CDR3 is TGTGCCAGCAGTTTTCGTGGGCCTTATGGCTACACCTTC.

V gene TRBV15 combines with J gene TRBJ2-1, with 7 nucleotides matching TRBD2. The germline V gene encodes CDR1 LNHNV and CDR2 YYDKDF (reference sequence). The V gene end was trimmed by 3 bases and the J gene end by 0 bases; junction bases not matched to a gene: 14. This CDR3 region has 19 residues. CDR3 DNA: TGTGCCACCAGCAGCTGGAGGTCGGGCGGGGGAGTCTCCTACAATGAGCAGTTCTTC. It encodes CATSSWRSGGGVSYNEQFF.

The chain couples TRBV7-9 to TRBJ1-2; TRBD1 aligns across 8 bases. The CDR3 covers 14 residues. Germline CDR1 reads SEHNR; CDR2 reads FQNEAQ (reference sequence). V was clipped by 5 bases and J by 2 bases; unmatched bases: 4. CDR3 protein: CASSQGQENYGYTF. The CDR3 DNA reads as TGTGCCAGCAGCCAGGGACAGGAGAACTATGGCTACACCTTC. The full variable domain, its missing parts supplied by reference TRBV7-9 and TRBJ1-2, is DTGVSQNPRHKITKRGQNVTFRCDPISEHNRLYWYRQTLGQGPEFLTYFQNEAQLEKSRLLSDRFSAERPKGSFSTLEIQRTEQGDSAMYLCASSQGQENYGYTFGSGTRLTVV.

The chain couples TRBV7-9 to TRBJ2-1, with 8 positions matching TRBD2. The CDR3 contains 13 residues. With V trimmed by 8 bases and J by 2 bases, 2 bases remained unmatched. The germline V gene has CDR1 SEHNR and CDR2 FQNEAQ (reference sequence). CDR3 nucleotides: TGTGCCAGCGCCGGGGGGGCCTACAATGAGCAGTTCTTC. It yields the protein CASAGGAYNEQFF.

The V and J genes are TRBV6-5 and TRBJ2-1, with TRBD2 matching over 7 bases. The CDR3 totals 15 residues. Losses at the gene ends were 9 bases for V and 6 bases for J; bases not matched to a gene: 14. Germline-derived CDR1 and CDR2 are MNHEY and SVGAGI. Here the CDR3 DNA reads TGTGCCAGTTCTGAGCGGCTAGCGGCTTCCAATGAGCAGTTCTTC. Its protein is CASSERLAASNEQFF.

This chain uses TRBV10-3 with TRBJ1-5, with D unresolved. The CDR3 length is 12 residues. Germline-derived CDR1 and CDR2 are ENHRY and SYGVKD. The V gene lost 10 bases and the J gene lost 3 bases, with 10 bases spanning the gap. CDR3 in DNA: TGTGCCACCAGACAAGACAATCAGCCCCAGCATTTT. Translated: CATRQDNQPQHF.

The rearrangement links TRBV5-4 to TRBJ1-1; D is perhaps TRBD1 (6 bases). The CDR3 totals 14 residues. V was clipped by 5 bases and J by 1 base, with 12 bases between them. Germline CDR1 reads SGHNT; CDR2 reads YYREEE (reference sequence). The CDR3 coding sequence is TGTGCCAGCAGGCCGGGACAACAGAACACTGAAGCTTTCTTT. It codes for CASRPGQQNTEAFF.

The J gene is TRBJ1-5, the V gene TRBV30, with 7 nucleotides matching TRBD1. This CDR3 contains 15 residues. The V gene's germline CDR1 is GTSNPN and CDR2 SVGIG (reference sequence). V shed 5 bases, J shed 0 bases, and the junction held 7 bases outside the gene matches. This CDR3 reads CAWRHRGGSNQPQHF. The CDR3, as DNA: TGTGCCTGGCGTCACAGGGGAGGTAGCAATCAGCCCCAGCATTTT.

The V call is TRBV5-1, the J call TRBJ1-1; possibly TRBD1 for D (6 bases). The germline V gene has CDR1 SGHRS and CDR2 YFSETQ. The CDR3 has 16 residues. V lost 4 bases and J 1 base, leaving 17 bases between the germline ends. CDR3 coding DNA: TGCGCCAGCAGCCGTTACGCTGCGACAGGGAACACTGAAGCTTTCTTT. This sequence encodes CASSRYAATGNTEAFF. Looking up the rest from reference TRBV5-1 and TRBJ1-1 gives the full variable domain: KAGVTQTPRYLIKTRGQQVTLSCSPISGHRSVSWYQQTPGQGLQFLFEYFSETQRNKGNFPGRFSGRQFSNSRSEMNVSTLELGDSALYLCASSRYAATGNTEAFFGQGTRLTVV.

The gene calls are TRBV3-1 (or the pseudogene TRBV3-2) and TRBJ1-2; 7 bases fit TRBD1. CDR3 length: 15 residues. The V gene end was trimmed by 1 base and the J gene end by 2 bases; junction bases not matched to a gene: 4. CDR1 LGHDT and CDR2 YNNKEL come from the germline V gene (reference sequence). The CDR3 sequence is CASSQGTGQNYGYTF. DNA for the CDR3: TGTGCCAGCAGCCAAGGGACAGGACAAAACTATGGCTACACCTTC.

The rearrangement joins TRBV7-9 to TRBJ1-6; D uncertain. V lost 3 bases and J 7 bases, leaving 13 bases between the germline ends. CDR1 and CDR2 (germline): SEHNR, FQNEAQ (reference sequence). The CDR3 runs 15 residues. The CDR3 sequence: CASSLFSLENSPLHF. The CDR3 coding sequence is TGTGCCAGCAGCTTGTTTTCTCTGGAGAATTCACCCCTCCACTTT.

The CDR3 loop is CASKLQGAFGELFF. The CDR3 DNA follows: TGTGCCAGTAAGCTCCAGGGGGCGTTCGGGGAGCTGTTTTTT. V and J are TRBV19 and TRBJ2-2; 8 bases line up with TRBD1. The CDR3 sequence is 14 residues long. Germline trimming cut 7 bases from V and 7 bases from J; bases unmatched to any gene: 8. Germline CDR1 LNHDA, CDR2 SQIVND (reference sequence).

This chain uses TRBV2 with TRBJ2-5, with D unclear. The V and J ends lost 6 bases and 5 bases respectively, with 10 bases between them. The CDR3 is made up of 12 amino acids. The germline CDR1 and CDR2 sequences are SNHLY and FYNNEI. The DNA for the CDR3 is TGTGCCAGCAGCGCCCTCCGGGAGACCCAGTACTTC. As protein: CASSALRETQYF.

Here the CDR3 DNA reads TGTGCCAGCTCAATCAGGGCTAGCGGGGGGCCCATCAATGAGCAGTTCTTC. It encodes CASSIRASGGPINEQFF. The chain joins TRBV18 to TRBJ2-1, with TRBD2 matching over 11 bases. J gave up 6 bases and V 5 bases, and 12 bases lay outside the gene matches. CDR3 length equals 17 residues. Germline loops: CDR1 KGHSH, CDR2 LQKENI.

This clone was observed a handful of times. The chain employs TRBV5-1 and TRBJ1-5; TRBD1 agrees at 7 bases. Trimming cost V 3 bases and J 3 bases; bases outside gene matches: 6. The V gene's germline CDR1 is SGHRS and CDR2 YFSETQ. The CDR3 sequence is 15 residues long. CDR3 DNA sequence: TGCGCCAGCAGCTCGGGCGACAGGGACAATCAGCCCCAGCATTTT. This gives the protein CASSSGDRDNQPQHF.

This clone showed up just once. CDR3 protein: CASSDSREGGTEAFF. The DNA of the CDR3 is TGTGCCAGCAGCGATAGTAGAGAGGGCGGCACTGAAGCTTTCTTT. V usage is TRBV9 and J usage is TRBJ1-1; D not certain. The CDR3 runs 15 residues. Germline V gives CDR1 SGDLS, CDR2 YYNGEE. V lost 3 bases and J lost 4, with 16 bases in between.

This chain links TRBV12-3 or TRBV12-4 with TRBJ1-6, with D uncertain. The CDR3 has 12 amino acids. Trimming shortened V by 4 bases and J by 9 bases, and 7 bases separated the two germline ends. The CDR3 DNA is TGTGCCAGCAGTTCGCGGGCTTCACCCCTCCACTTT. Translation: CASSSRASPLHF.

The V and J genes are TRBV27 and TRBJ1-5, with D possibly matching TRBD1 (6 bases). Looked up from germline, CDR1 is MNHEY and CDR2 is SMNVEV (reference sequence). V was clipped by 4 bases and J by 6 bases, with 13 bases between them. The CDR3 contains 14 residues. The chain's CDR3 is CASSYGADSQPQHF. CDR3 sequence (DNA): TGTGCCAGCAGTTATGGCGCGGACAGTCAGCCCCAGCATTTT.

The gene calls are TRBV27 and TRBJ2-1; TRBD2 is a possible D gene (7 bases). The V gene's germline CDR1 is MNHEY and CDR2 SMNVEV (reference sequence). V was cut by 3 bases and J by 4 bases, with 13 bases left in between. CDR3 length equals 15 residues. CDR3 sequence reads: CASSFWGGGYNEQFF. CDR3 in DNA: TGTGCCAGCAGTTTCTGGGGAGGGGGATACAATGAGCAGTTCTTC.

This chain uses TRBV7-3 with TRBJ2-3, with TRBD2 matching over 7 bases. The CDR3 is 13 residues long. Unmatched junction bases numbered 3, after V lost 5 bases and J lost 4 bases. CDR1 is SGHTA, CDR2 FQGTGA, per germline. CDR3 in amino acids: CASSRGDADTQYF. The CDR3 DNA follows: TGTGCCAGCAGCCGGGGGGACGCAGATACGCAGTATTTT.

The chain uses TRBV19 and TRBJ1-1; maybe TRBD1 (5 bases). Germline CDR1 reads LNHDA; CDR2 reads SQIVND (reference sequence). The CDR3 runs 14 residues. Trimming removed 4 bases at V and 1 base at J, with 10 bases between. The CDR3 region has the DNA TGTGCCAGTAGTAGTGACAGTACGAACACTGAAGCTTTCTTT. Its translation: CASSSDSTNTEAFF.

This clone was detected only a few times. The rearrangement joins TRBV5-6 to TRBJ2-3; D perhaps matches TRBD1 (6 bases). The length of the CDR3 is 17 residues. Trimming pared 1 base from V and 0 bases from J, leaving 15 bases between. Per the germline V gene, CDR1 is SGHDT and CDR2 is YYEEEE. The CDR3 coding sequence is TGTGCCAGCAGCTTGTTCAAGGGACACCTAAGCACAGATACGCAGTATTTT. It encodes CASSLFKGHLSTDTQYF.

The chain links TRBV11-2 to TRBJ1-3; D ambiguous. V was clipped by 5 bases and J by 3 bases, with 11 bases between them. Germline-derived CDR1 and CDR2 are SGHAT and FQNNGV. The CDR3 is 14 amino acids. The CDR3 region has the DNA TGTGCCAGCAGCGCGGGCCTGCGTGGAAACACCATATATTTT. Translated, it gives CASSAGLRGNTIYF.

V gene TRBV5-5 combines with J gene TRBJ1-6; D call uncertain. Trimming removed 3 bases from V and 5 bases from J, with 15 bases in between. The CDR3 has 16 residues. CDR1 is SGHKS, CDR2 YYEKEE, per germline (reference sequence). The chain's CDR3 is CASSSSVNSNNSPLHF. CDR3 sequence (DNA): TGTGCCAGCAGCTCCTCGGTGAACAGTAATAATTCACCCCTCCACTTT.

J is TRBJ1-5 and V is TRBV6-5, with 10 bases identical to TRBD1. The V gene's germline CDR1 is MNHEY and CDR2 SVGAGI. V shed 6 bases and J 3 bases; nucleotides not matched to a gene: 5. This CDR3 has 15 amino acids. The CDR3 DNA reads as TGTGCCAGCAGCCCGGGGACAGGGGACAATCAGCCCCAGCATTTT. It encodes CASSPGTGDNQPQHF.

The rearrangement joins TRBV7-9 to TRBJ1-1, with D possibly matching TRBD1 (5 bases). Germline CDR1 SEHNR, CDR2 FQNEAQ (reference sequence). V lost 2 bases to trimming and J lost 1 base, with 11 bases between them. This CDR3 is built from 15 residues. CDR3 sequence reads: CASSLRGGGNTEAFF. The CDR3 nucleotides are TGTGCCAGCAGCTTAAGGGGCGGGGGGAACACTGAAGCTTTCTTT.

V and J are TRBV18 and TRBJ1-2; 9 bases match TRBD1. CDR1 KGHSH and CDR2 LQKENI come from the germline V gene. After removal of 3 bases from V and 10 bases from J, the junction contained 9 bases not matched to a gene. This CDR3 region has 14 residues. The CDR3 DNA sequence: TGTGCCAGCTCACCTCCCTGGGGACAGGGATCCTACACCTTC. Protein sequence: CASSPPWGQGSYTF.

The gene calls are TRBV7-9 and TRBJ2-1; maybe TRBD1 (5 bases). V lost 1 base and J lost 10, with 5 bases in between. This CDR3 region has 11 residues. The germline CDR1 and CDR2 sequences are SEHNR and FQNEAQ (reference sequence). This CDR3 is CASSLDREQFF. CDR3 DNA sequence: TGTGCCAGCAGCTTAGACAGGGAGCAGTTCTTC.

Only one count was recorded for this clone. The CDR3 coding sequence is TGTGCCAGCAGTGAGGGACAAAACAAGCAGCCCCAGCATTTT. Protein product: CASSEGQNKQPQHF. The genes are TRBV6-1 and TRBJ1-5; D possibly corresponds to TRBD1 (6 bases). Germline V gene data show CDR1 as MNHNS and CDR2 as SASEGT. This CDR3 is built from 14 residues. Deletions cut 3 bases from V and 7 bases from J, with 13 bases between.